These 32 T cell receptor beta chains share one sample of origin, sequenced in a study of CD8 T cells in ankylosing spondylitis. TCRdb ran MiXCR on the 5' RACE reads and lists one entry per CDR3 protein. The sample holds some 140,000 distinct CDR3 sequences; about 8% are singletons and the top ten take 7.3%. Specimen: synovial fluid, either unsorted or a sorted T cell fraction (not recorded which). These receptors were obtained from a male donor with ankylosing spondylitis.

The chain is built from TRBV6-1 and TRBJ2-7; no firm D call. Germline assignment: CDR1 MNHNS and CDR2 SASEGT. There are 14 residues in the CDR3. The V end was cut by 5 bases, the J end by 0 bases, with 11 bases between. In DNA, the CDR3 is TGTGCCAGCAGTACACTGAGGAGCTCCTACGAGCAGTACTTC. Its translation: CASSTLRSSYEQYF.

The chain joins TRBV4-2 to TRBJ2-7; TRBD1 aligns across 8 bases. Looked up from germline, CDR1 is LGHNA and CDR2 is YNFKEQ. The CDR3 is 16 amino acids. The trim removed 3 bases at V and 0 bases at J, leaving 7 bases unmatched. The CDR3 region has the DNA TGTGCCAGCAGCCAGCCCGGGACAGGTTTCTCCTACGAGCAGTACTTC. Amino acid sequence: CASSQPGTGFSYEQYF.

This clonotype was seen ten or more times. The chain recombines TRBV11-2 with TRBJ1-2; 8 bases map to TRBD1. V shed 4 bases and J 5 bases; nucleotides not matched to a gene: 9. CDR1 and CDR2 (germline): SGHAT, FQNNGV. The CDR3 loop spans 15 amino acids. This CDR3 is CASSSRAGGRYGYTF. The CDR3, as DNA: TGTGCCAGCAGCTCCCGCGCAGGGGGCAGATATGGCTACACCTTC.

This rearrangement joins TRBV28 to TRBJ1-6; D is unclear. This CDR3 spans 15 amino acids. Germline V CDR1 and CDR2: MDHEN, SYDVKM. With 7 bases removed from V and 3 bases from J, the gap between germline ends came to 13 bases. This chain's CDR3 is CASTGRIGYNSPLHF. CDR3 bases: TGTGCCAGCACCGGAAGAATTGGCTATAATTCACCCCTCCACTTT.

In this sample, this clonotype turned up many times. The genes are TRBV20-1 and TRBJ2-1; 7 positions match TRBD2. This CDR3 comprises 12 residues. With 0 bases clipped from V and 7 bases from J, the junction kept 0 bases outside the gene matches. The germline V gene encodes CDR1 DFQATT and CDR2 SNEGSKA (reference sequence). CDR3 bases: TGCAGTGCTAGAGAGCGGGAGAATGAGCAGTTCTTC. The encoded protein is CSARERENEQFF.

This chain joins TRBV5-6 and TRBJ2-5, with 10 bases fitting TRBD1. The CDR3 length is 13 residues. Germline trimming cut 3 bases from V and 5 bases from J; bases unmatched to any gene: 1. Germline lookup yields CDR1 SGHDT and CDR2 YYEEEE. CDR3: CASSSDRGETQYF. The CDR3 DNA is TGTGCCAGCAGCTCGGACAGGGGGGAGACCCAGTACTTC.

This clonotype was seen ten or more times. CDR3 sequence reads: CSARATSSGEQYF. As DNA, the CDR3 is TGCAGTGCTAGAGCCACTAGCTCCGGCGAGCAGTACTTC. V usage is TRBV20-1 and J usage is TRBJ2-7; TRBD2 might be the D (6 bases). Germline CDR1 is DFQATT and CDR2 is SNEGSKA (reference sequence). Trimming took 1 base from V and 6 from J, leaving 13 bases between them. The CDR3 spans 13 residues.

The J gene is TRBJ2-5, the V gene TRBV15; D call uncertain. Trimming shortened V by 0 bases and J by 2 bases, and 10 bases separated the two germline ends. The germline gives CDR1 LNHNV, CDR2 YYDKDF (reference sequence). The CDR3 is 15 residues long. The chain's CDR3 is CATSRDPQRQETQYF. Here the CDR3 DNA reads TGTGCCACCAGCAGAGATCCCCAGCGACAAGAGACCCAGTACTTC.

This clonotype was observed at least ten times. V and J are TRBV7-2 and TRBJ1-3; no reliable D call. Per germline, CDR1 SGHTA and CDR2 FQGNSA. This CDR3 has 14 amino acids. V lost 7 bases to trimming and J lost 2 bases, with 12 bases between them. DNA for the CDR3: TGTGCCAGCACCGACCCACTCCCTGGAAACACCATATATTTT. Residues: CASTDPLPGNTIYF.

A few counts support this clonotype. This chain links TRBV7-9 with TRBJ2-2; D call uncertain. Germline V gene data show CDR1 as SEHNR and CDR2 as FQNEAQ (reference sequence). V lost 5 bases and J lost 7, with 11 bases in between. There are 13 residues in the CDR3. This CDR3 is CASSRSEHGELFF. For the CDR3, the DNA is TGTGCCAGCAGCAGGTCTGAACACGGGGAGCTGTTTTTT.

The chain employs TRBV6-6 and TRBJ2-7; D may correspond to TRBD1 or TRBD2 (5 bases each). Per germline, CDR1 MNHNY and CDR2 SVGAGI (reference sequence). This CDR3 is 13 amino acids long. V lost 6 bases to trimming and J lost 4 bases, with 13 bases between them. The CDR3 loop reads CASRENGGYEQYF. The CDR3 DNA is TGTGCCAGCAGAGAAAATGGGGGTTACGAGCAGTACTTC.

This clonotype has a count of ten or more. V is TRBV4-1 and J is TRBJ1-3; tentatively, D is TRBD1 (5 bases). V lost 4 bases and J 0 bases, leaving 10 bases between the germline ends. The CDR3 spans 15 residues. Germline V gives CDR1 MGHRA, CDR2 YSYEKL. CDR3 sequence reads: CASSRTQDSGNTIYF. The CDR3 DNA sequence: TGCGCCAGCAGCCGAACACAGGACTCTGGAAACACCATATATTTT.

This clonotype was detected only a few times. As DNA, the CDR3 is TGCGCCACGTCTGGACAGGGAAGAGATACGCAGTATTTT. It encodes CATSGQGRDTQYF. The V call is TRBV5-1, the J call TRBJ2-3; 8 bases are shared with TRBD1. The CDR3 is 13 amino acids. Trimming took 9 bases from V and 5 from J; bases not matched to a gene: 8. CDR1 and CDR2 (germline): SGHRS, YFSETQ.

This clonotype has a count of ten or more. V usage is TRBV4-2 and J usage is TRBJ2-3, with TRBD2 identical over 9 bases. In germline, CDR1 is LGHNA, CDR2 YNFKEQ. The CDR3 contains 16 residues. The J segment lost 2 bases and the V segment lost 5 bases, leaving 8 bases of the junction unmatched. DNA for the CDR3: TGTGCCAGCAGCAGCCAGCGGGGGGCCCACACAGATACGCAGTATTTT. Amino acids: CASSSQRGAHTDTQYF.

This clonotype was observed many times. V usage is TRBV27 and J usage is TRBJ2-7, with D perhaps being TRBD1 or TRBD2 (5 bases each). Per germline, CDR1 MNHEY and CDR2 SMNVEV (reference sequence). The CDR3 spans 13 residues. V dropped 6 bases and J dropped 9 bases, with 18 bases sitting between them. This CDR3 is CASRGSRGSGQYF. CDR3 DNA sequence: TGTGCCAGCAGGGGATCGAGGGGAAGTGGGCAGTACTTC.

This rearrangement joins TRBV27 to TRBJ1-3; D is unclear. The CDR3 runs to 13 residues. The ends were cut back, 4 bases at V and 4 bases at J, with 8 bases in the middle. Germline V gene lookup returns CDR1 MNHEY and CDR2 SMNVEV (reference sequence). DNA of the CDR3: TGTGCCAGCAGTTATGGGGTGGGAAACACCATATATTTT. It encodes CASSYGVGNTIYF.

This clonotype was observed many times. This chain joins TRBV7-8 and TRBJ1-5, with 7 bases that match TRBD1. After removal of 5 bases from V and 11 bases from J, the junction contained 9 bases not matched to a gene. Germline values: CDR1 SGHVS, CDR2 FQNEAQ. CDR3 length equals 13 residues. CDR3 sequence reads: CASSLREGASQHF. The DNA of the CDR3 is TGTGCCAGCAGCCTGCGGGAGGGGGCTTCCCAGCATTTT. The whole variable domain, filled in from reference TRBV7-8 and TRBJ1-5, reads GAGVSQSPRYKVAKRGQDVALRCDPISGHVSLFWYQQALGQGPEFLTYFQNEAQLDKSGLPSDRFFAERPEGSVSTLKIQRTQQEDSAVYLCASSLREGASQHFGDGTRLSIL.

This clonotype is judged medium-sized. This chain uses TRBV28 with TRBJ1-5; TRBD1 matches 8 bases. The V and J ends lost 4 bases and 7 bases, in that order; junction bases with no gene match: 12. Germline V CDR1 and CDR2: MDHEN, SYDVKM. The CDR3 runs to 16 residues. CDR3 sequence (DNA): TGTGCCAGCAGTTCTGGGAGACAGGGGATTGAGCAGCCCCAGCATTTT. Translating it yields CASSSGRQGIEQPQHF.

The chain has TRBV7-3 and TRBJ1-5; D perhaps matches TRBD1 (6 bases). Germline V gene lookup returns CDR1 SGHTA and CDR2 FQGTGA. The length of the CDR3 is 13 residues. With 5 bases removed from V and 7 bases from J, the gap between germline ends came to 12 bases. DNA of the CDR3: TGTGCCAGCAGCGGACAGTACGGGCAGCCCCAGCATTTT. Translation gives CASSGQYGQPQHF.

This clonotype appeared many times. The chain uses TRBV5-1 and TRBJ2-7; D unclear. This CDR3 contains 14 residues. From germline, CDR1 is SGHRS and CDR2 YFSETQ. V was shortened by 1 base and J by 2 bases, with 10 bases between the two germline ends. CDR3 coding DNA: TGCGCCAGCAGCTTGACTGGGATCGCCTACGAGCAGTACTTC. Residues: CASSLTGIAYEQYF.

The genes are TRBV24-1 and TRBJ2-7, with D possibly being TRBD1 (6 bases). The CDR3 is made up of 15 amino acids. V lost 5 bases and J lost 0, with 13 bases in between. Germline-derived CDR1 and CDR2 are KGHDR and SFDVKD. The CDR3 here is CATSAPEGGSYEQYF. The CDR3 DNA follows: TGTGCCACCAGTGCGCCGGAAGGGGGCTCCTACGAGCAGTACTTC.

There are many counts of this clonotype. The V call is TRBV2, the J call TRBJ2-1; D not resolved. Germline V gene lookup returns CDR1 SNHLY and CDR2 FYNNEI. V gave up 6 bases and J gave up 0 bases, with 9 bases separating them. CDR3 length: 14 residues. The CDR3: CASSRPGSYNEQFF. The CDR3 nucleotides are TGTGCCAGCAGCCGGCCCGGCTCCTACAATGAGCAGTTCTTC.

This clonotype has a count of ten or more. The CDR3 region has the DNA TGCAGCGTTCGGACTAGCGGGAGCGATGAGCAGTTCTTC. It yields the protein CSVRTSGSDEQFF. The chain combines TRBV29-1 with TRBJ2-1, with TRBD2 matching 13 bases. Germline V gives CDR1 SQVTM, CDR2 ANQGSEA. There are 13 residues in the CDR3. The V gene end was trimmed by 5 bases and the J gene end by 8 bases; junction bases not matched to a gene: 3.

The rearrangement joins TRBV28 to TRBJ2-3; unclear D gene. The CDR3 covers 14 residues. CDR1 MDHEN and CDR2 SYDVKM come from the germline V gene. V was trimmed by 0 bases and J by 2 bases, leaving 6 bases between them. The CDR3 here is CASSLWMITDTQYF. The DNA for the CDR3 is TGTGCCAGCAGTTTATGGATGATCACAGATACGCAGTATTTT.

This chain uses TRBV7-9 with TRBJ2-7; D ambiguous. Germline loops: CDR1 SEHNR, CDR2 FQNEAQ (reference sequence). The CDR3 length is 13 residues. V was cut by 1 base and J by 5 bases, with 9 bases left in between. This CDR3 reads CASSLEFLDEQYF. CDR3 DNA: TGTGCCAGCAGCTTAGAGTTCCTGGACGAGCAGTACTTC. Combining the CDR3 with reference TRBV7-9 and TRBJ2-7 gives the whole variable domain DTGVSQNPRHKITKRGQNVTFRCDPISEHNRLYWYRQTLGQGPEFLTYFQNEAQLEKSRLLSDRFSAERPKGSFSTLEIQRTEQGDSAMYLCASSLEFLDEQYFGPGTRLTVT.

This clonotype was observed at least ten times. The J gene is TRBJ1-1, the V gene TRBV25-1, with a possible D match to TRBD1 (5 bases). This CDR3 spans 14 amino acids. With 1 base removed from V and 5 bases from J, the gap between germline ends came to 11 bases. Germline lookup yields CDR1 MGHDK and CDR2 SYGVNS. For the CDR3, the DNA is TGTGCCAGCAGTGAATCGACAGCGTATACTGAAGCTTTCTTT. It codes for CASSESTAYTEAFF.

In this sample, this clonotype is medium-sized. V usage is TRBV10-3 and J usage is TRBJ2-1, with TRBD1 identical over 11 bases. Unmatched junction bases numbered 2, after V lost 9 bases and J lost 4 bases. This CDR3 contains 13 residues. The V gene's germline CDR1 is ENHRY and CDR2 SYGVKD. CDR3 nucleotide sequence: TGTGCCATGGGACAGGGGGTTTACAATGAGCAGTTCTTC. This encodes CAMGQGVYNEQFF.

This clonotype occurred many times. V usage is TRBV2 and J usage is TRBJ2-2; D is possibly TRBD1 or TRBD2 (6 bases each). V lost 6 bases and J 6 bases, leaving 8 bases between the germline ends. The CDR3 sequence is 12 residues long. Germline V gene sequence: CDR1 SNHLY, CDR2 FYNNEI. CDR3 in DNA: TGTGCCAGCAGGGAGGGGGCCGGGGAGCTGTTTTTT. Amino acids: CASREGAGELFF.

In this sample, this clonotype turned up a few times. V and J are TRBV6-1 and TRBJ1-5, with TRBD1 as a possible D gene (6 bases). CDR3 length equals 15 residues. Germline V gene data show CDR1 as MNHNS and CDR2 as SASEGT. Between the trimmed V and J ends, which lost 6 bases and 5 bases, there was a span of 17 bases. The CDR3 spells CASREGGLSYQPQHF. The CDR3 coding sequence is TGTGCCAGCAGGGAGGGGGGATTGAGTTATCAGCCCCAGCATTTT.

This clonotype was observed a few times. The CDR3 nucleotides read TGTGCCAGCAGCTCAGATGCCCGGCCCCAGTATGGCACAGATACGCAGTATTTT. It translates to CASSSDARPQYGTDTQYF. This chain links TRBV28 with TRBJ2-3; no firm D call. This CDR3 comprises 18 residues. Germline CDR1 and CDR2: MDHEN and SYDVKM. V lost 6 bases to trimming and J lost 1 base, with 23 bases between them.

The CDR3 coding sequence is TGTGCCAGCAGTGACTCAGGGGGCTACAATGAGCAGTTCTTC. Its translation is CASSDSGGYNEQFF. The chain combines TRBV6-4 with TRBJ2-1; TRBD1 is a possible D gene (6 bases). Germline V gene lookup returns CDR1 MRHNA and CDR2 SNTAGT. There are 14 residues in the CDR3. The ends were cut back, 0 bases at V and 3 bases at J, with 6 bases in the middle.

This clonotype was recorded many times. The rearrangement links TRBV12-3 or TRBV12-4 to TRBJ1-2; D perhaps matches TRBD1 (5 bases). There are 14 residues in the CDR3. Trimming cost V 2 bases and J 4 bases, with 11 bases left between them. The CDR3: CASSLWDRPYGYTF. The CDR3, as DNA: TGTGCCAGCAGTTTATGGGACCGGCCCTATGGCTACACCTTC.